These T cell receptor beta chains were read from a single sample in a study of cytomegalovirus exposure and HLA in healthy donors. Clones were sequenced by immunoSEQ multiplex PCR, and TCRdb holds only the in-frame ones, with some missing. Among some 210,000 clones listed, 70% to 90% were seen once. Sequencing input: PBMCs. The receptors derive from a woman aged 18-29 years in good health and CMV-seronegative. Each CDR3 is given with its conserved first and last residue. A D gene is named only where the DNA matches it firmly. Expanded clones get a size class; other rows say once, few or many, or leave the size out.

V,J,length,D,size,DNA,CDR3
TRBV28,TRBJ1-2,12,NA,few,TGTGCCAGCAGGCGGCGGACCTATGGCTACACCTTC,CASRRRTYGYTF
TRBV7-9,TRBJ2-5,14,TRBD2,NA,TGTGCCAGTAAGACTAGCGGTTACCAAGAGACCCAGTACTTC,CASKTSGYQETQYF
TRBV6-1,TRBJ2-7,12,NA,NA,TGTGCCACCCTAAAACAGGGAACCGAGCAGTACTTC,CATLKQGTEQYF
TRBV19,TRBJ2-7,15,TRBD1,NA,TGTGCCAGTAGTATCCAGACCGGGACAGTATACGAGCAGTACTTC,CASSIQTGTVYEQYF
TRBV28,TRBJ2-7,15,NA,NA,TGTGCCAGCAGTTTCTCCCTGGACGAGGGCTCCGAGCAGTACTTC,CASSFSLDEGSEQYF
TRBV18,TRBJ1-5,14,TRBD1,NA,TGTGCCAGCTCACCCCCGACAGGGGATCAGCCCCAGCATTTT,CASSPPTGDQPQHF
TRBV29-1,TRBJ1-1,15,NA,NA,TGCAGCGTTGGCCCAGGGTGGGGCATGAACACTGAAGCTTTCTTT,CSVGPGWGMNTEAFF
TRBV13,TRBJ2-1,15,NA,NA,TGTGCCAGCAGCTTAAGGGCGTTAGCCAACAATGAGCAGTTCTTC,CASSLRALANNEQFF
TRBV28,TRBJ2-1,12,NA,NA,TGTGCCAGCAGTTTACCCCTAGGACCCAAGTTCTTC,CASSLPLGPKFF
TRBV9,TRBJ2-2,12,NA,NA,TGTGCCAGCAGCGAGAACACCGGGGAGCTGTTTTTT,CASSENTGELFF
TRBV18,TRBJ1-1,15,TRBD1,NA,TGTGCCAGCTCACCCACGGACAGGGGGAACACTGAAGCTTTCTTT,CASSPTDRGNTEAFF
TRBV30,TRBJ2-5,14,TRBD1,NA,TGTGCCTGGGGGACAGGGGCGTACCAAGAGACCCAGTACTTC,CAWGTGAYQETQYF
TRBV7-8,TRBJ2-2,17,TRBD2,once,TGTGCCAGCAGCTTACGGAGACTAGCGGGTTTCACCGGGGAGCTGTTTTTT,CASSLRRLAGFTGELFF
TRBV15,TRBJ2-3,17,TRBD1,NA,TGTGCCACCAGCAGAGATCCCCGACAGGGGTACGTCGATACGCAGTATTTT,CATSRDPRQGYVDTQYF
TRBV5-4,TRBJ2-3,16,TRBD2,once,TGTGCCAGCAGCTTCAGACTAGCGGGAGTATCAGATACGCAGTATTTT,CASSFRLAGVSDTQYF
TRBV27,TRBJ2-7,15,TRBD2,NA,TGTGCCAGCAGTCAATTAGCGGGAGGGCCCTACGAGCAGTACTTC,CASSQLAGGPYEQYF
TRBV5-8,TRBJ2-6,19,NA,NA,TGTGCCAGCAGCTTCAGGGGCTTCAGCGGCTCCTCTGGGGCCAACGTCCTGACTTTC,CASSFRGFSGSSGANVLTF
TRBV28,TRBJ2-1,14,NA,NA,TGTGCCAGCAGTTACGCCCAGCAGTGGGATGAGCAGTTCTTC,CASSYAQQWDEQFF
TRBV28,TRBJ2-7,14,NA,NA,TGTGCCAGCAGGCCCGGGGCGCGGTACTACGAGCAGTACTTC,CASRPGARYYEQYF
TRBV7-2,TRBJ1-2,15,NA,few,TGTGCCAGCAGCCTAATCACCGGAGCTAACTATGGCTACACCTTC,CASSLITGANYGYTF